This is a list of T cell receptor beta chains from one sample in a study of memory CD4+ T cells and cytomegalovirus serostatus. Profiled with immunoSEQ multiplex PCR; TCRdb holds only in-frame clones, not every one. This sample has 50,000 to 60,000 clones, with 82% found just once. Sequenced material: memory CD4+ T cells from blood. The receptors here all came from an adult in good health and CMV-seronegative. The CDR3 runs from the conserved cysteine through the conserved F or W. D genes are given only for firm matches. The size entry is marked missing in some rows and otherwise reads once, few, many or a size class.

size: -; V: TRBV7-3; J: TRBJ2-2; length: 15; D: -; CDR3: CASSRTRANTGELFF; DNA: TGTGCCAGCAGCCGGACCCGGGCGAACACCGGGGAGCTGTTTTTT
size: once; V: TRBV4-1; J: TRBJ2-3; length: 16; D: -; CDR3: CASRWRDGGATDTQYF; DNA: TGCGCCAGCCGGTGGAGGGATGGTGGAGCAACAGATACGCAGTATTTT
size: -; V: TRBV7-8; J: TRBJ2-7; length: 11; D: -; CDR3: CASSHSYEQYF; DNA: TGTGCCAGCAGCCACTCCTACGAGCAGTACTTC
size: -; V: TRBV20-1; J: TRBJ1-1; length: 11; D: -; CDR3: CSARKYAEAFF; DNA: TGCAGTGCTAGAAAGTACGCTGAAGCTTTCTTT
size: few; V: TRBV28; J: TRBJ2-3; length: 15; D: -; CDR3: CASSPSRGPTDTQYF; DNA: TGTGCCAGCAGCCCTTCTCGGGGCCCCACAGATACGCAGTATTTT
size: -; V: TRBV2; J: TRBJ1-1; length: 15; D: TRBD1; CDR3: CASRIQGLEGTEAFF; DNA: TGTGCCAGCAGGATACAGGGGCTGGAAGGGACTGAAGCTTTCTTT
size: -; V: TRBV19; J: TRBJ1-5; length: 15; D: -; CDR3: CASSLSRSPGQPQHF; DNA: TGTGCCAGTAGTCTTTCGAGGAGCCCGGGTCAGCCCCAGCATTTT
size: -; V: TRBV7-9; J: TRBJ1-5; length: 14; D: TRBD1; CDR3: CASSLGTGHQPQHF; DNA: TGTGCCAGCAGCTTAGGGACAGGGCATCAGCCCCAGCATTTT
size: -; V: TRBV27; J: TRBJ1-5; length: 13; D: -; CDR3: CASSLQAFQPQHF; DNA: TGTGCCAGCAGTTTACAGGCATTTCAGCCCCAGCATTTT
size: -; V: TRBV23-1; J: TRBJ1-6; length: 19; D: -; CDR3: CASSQSGASPFYYNSPLHF; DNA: TGCGCCAGCAGTCAATCGGGAGCCAGCCCATTTTACTATAATTCACCCCTCCACTTT
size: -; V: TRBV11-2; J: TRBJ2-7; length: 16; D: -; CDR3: CASSPRGGSSAYEQYF; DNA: TGTGCCAGCAGCCCGAGGGGGGGCAGCTCAGCCTACGAGCAGTACTTC
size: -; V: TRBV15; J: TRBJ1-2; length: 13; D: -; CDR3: CATSRDRQEITTF; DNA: TGTGCCACCAGCAGAGATCGGCAGGAAATAACCACCTTC
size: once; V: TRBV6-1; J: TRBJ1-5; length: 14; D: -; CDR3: CASSESGSDQPQHF; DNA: TGTGCCAGCAGTGAATCTGGCAGCGATCAGCCCCAGCATTTT
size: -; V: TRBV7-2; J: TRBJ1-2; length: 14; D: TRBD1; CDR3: CASSTTGVNYGYTF; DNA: TGTGCCAGCAGCACTACAGGGGTTAACTATGGCTACACCTTC
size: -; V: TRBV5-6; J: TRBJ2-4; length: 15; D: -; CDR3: CASSAPGPERTIQYF; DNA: TGTGCCAGCAGCGCTCCGGGTCCCGAGCGAACCATTCAGTACTTC
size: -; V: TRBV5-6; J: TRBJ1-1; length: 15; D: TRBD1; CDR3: CASSLTGQGNTEAFF; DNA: TGTGCCAGCAGCTTAACGGGACAGGGGAACACTGAAGCTTTCTTT
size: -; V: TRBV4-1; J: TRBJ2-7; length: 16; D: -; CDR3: CASSPHWGRGSYEQYF; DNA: TGCGCCAGCAGCCCCCATTGGGGGCGAGGGTCCTACGAGCAGTACTTC
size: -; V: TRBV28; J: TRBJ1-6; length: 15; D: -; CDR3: CASSFRIGISSPLHF; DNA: TGTGCCAGCAGTTTTCGTATAGGGATTAGTTCACCCCTCCACTTT
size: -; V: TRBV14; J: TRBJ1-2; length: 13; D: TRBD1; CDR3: CASSPGQDYGYTF; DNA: TGTGCCAGCAGCCCCGGACAGGACTATGGCTACACCTTC
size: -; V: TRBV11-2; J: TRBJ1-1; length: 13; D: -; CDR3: CASSPTVQNTAFF; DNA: TGTGCCAGCAGCCCCACCGTCCAGAACACGGCTTTCTTT
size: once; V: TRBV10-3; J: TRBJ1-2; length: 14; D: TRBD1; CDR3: CAISEPRTGFGYTF; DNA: TGTGCCATCAGTGAGCCCCGGACAGGGTTTGGCTACACCTTC
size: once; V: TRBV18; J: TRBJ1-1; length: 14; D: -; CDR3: CASSPLAVNTEAFF; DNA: TGTGCCAGCTCACCTCTCGCTGTTAACACTGAAGCTTTCTTT
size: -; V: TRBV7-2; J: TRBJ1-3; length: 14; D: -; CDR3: CASSLVSSGNTIYF; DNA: TGTGCCAGCAGCCTCGTTTCCTCTGGAAACACCATATATTTT
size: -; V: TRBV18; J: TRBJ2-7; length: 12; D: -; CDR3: CASSPGDPEQYF; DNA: TGTGCCAGCTCTCCCGGGGACCCCGAGCAGTACTTC
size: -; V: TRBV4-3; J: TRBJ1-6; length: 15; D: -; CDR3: CASSQERGQDSPLHF; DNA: TGCGCCAGCAGCCAAGAACGGGGGCAAGATTCACCCCTCCACTTT
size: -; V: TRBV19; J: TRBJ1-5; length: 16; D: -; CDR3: CASSTKGRGGNQPQHF; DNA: TGTGCCAGTAGTACTAAAGGTCGAGGCGGCAATCAGCCCCAGCATTTT
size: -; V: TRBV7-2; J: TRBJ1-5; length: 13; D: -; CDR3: CASSLGEAQPQHF; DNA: TGTGCCAGCAGCTTAGGTGAGGCTCAGCCCCAGCATTTT
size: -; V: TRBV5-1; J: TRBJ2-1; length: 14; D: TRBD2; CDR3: CASSLVAGEREQFF; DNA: TGCGCCAGCAGCTTGGTAGCGGGGGAGAGGGAGCAGTTCTTC
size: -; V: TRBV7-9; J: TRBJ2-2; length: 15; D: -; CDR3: CASSFGQSITGELFF; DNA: TGTGCCAGCAGCTTCGGACAGTCGATTACCGGGGAGCTGTTTTTT
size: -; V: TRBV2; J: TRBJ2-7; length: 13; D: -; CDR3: CASNRPFDYEQYF; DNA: TGTGCCAGCAATCGTCCCTTCGACTACGAGCAGTACTTC
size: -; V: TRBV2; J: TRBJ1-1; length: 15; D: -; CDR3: CASSRAGTGNTEAFF; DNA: TGTGCCAGCAGTCGTGCCGGGACGGGGAACACTGAAGCTTTCTTT
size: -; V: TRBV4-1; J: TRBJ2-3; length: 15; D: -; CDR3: CASSHPTGSTDTQYF; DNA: TGCGCCAGCAGCCATCCGACTGGGAGCACAGATACGCAGTATTTT
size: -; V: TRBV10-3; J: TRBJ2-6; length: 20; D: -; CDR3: CAISDFRTDNWGSGANVLTF; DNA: TGTGCCATCAGTGATTTTAGGACAGACAATTGGGGCTCTGGGGCCAACGTCCTGACTTTC